These T cell receptor beta chains were read from a single sample in a study of cytomegalovirus exposure and HLA in healthy donors. TCRdb's copy holds only in-frame clones and misses some; the assay was immunoSEQ multiplex PCR. The data contain some 130,000 clones, about 80% of them singletons. The material sequenced was PBMCs. The receptors come from a man aged 35 to 55 in good health and CMV-seropositive. Each CDR3 is given with its conserved first and last residue. D genes are given only for firm matches. Not all rows give a size; the values are once, few, many and, for expanded clones, a class.

- | 13 | TRBJ2-7 | TRBV7-9 | - | CASSPTGTYEQYF | TGTGCCAGCAGTCCCACAGGAACCTACGAGCAGTACTTC
- | 11 | TRBJ1-1 | TRBV13 | - | CASSQTAEAFF | TGTGCCAGCAGCCAGACAGCTGAAGCTTTCTTT
- | 17 | TRBJ1-6 | TRBV7-3 | - | CASSLTKYPGYNSPLHF | TGTGCCAGCAGCTTAACGAAGTATCCGGGATATAATTCACCCCTCCACTTT
- | 14 | TRBJ2-7 | TRBV30 | - | CAWSAGDIAYEQYF | TGTGCCTGGAGTGCCGGGGATATCGCCTACGAGCAGTACTTC
- | 14 | TRBJ2-7 | TRBV2 | - | CASSTQQGPYEQYF | TGTGCCAGCAGTACTCAACAGGGACCCTACGAGCAGTACTTC
- | 15 | TRBJ2-3 | TRBV10-2 | TRBD1 | CASTQGVPSTDTQYF | TGCGCCAGCACTCAGGGGGTCCCTAGCACAGATACGCAGTATTTT
- | 14 | TRBJ2-7 | TRBV27 | TRBD2 | CASSIGTSGYEQYF | TGTGCCAGCAGTATCGGGACTAGCGGCTACGAGCAGTACTTC
- | 19 | TRBJ2-5 | TRBV2 | TRBD1 | CASSEPRDRGSVREETQYF | TGTGCCAGCAGTGAACCCCGGGACAGGGGTTCAGTGAGAGAAGAGACCCAGTACTTC
few | 12 | TRBJ1-4 | TRBV10-2 | TRBD1 | CASRTGDEKLFF | TGCGCCAGCAGGACAGGGGACGAAAAACTGTTTTTT
once | 15 | TRBJ2-7 | TRBV5-4 | TRBD2 | CASSSKRESTYEQYF | TGTGCCAGCAGCTCCAAGCGGGAGAGCACCTACGAGCAGTACTTC
- | 11 | TRBJ2-3 | TRBV29-1 | - | CSALSTDTQYF | TGCAGCGCCCTAAGCACAGATACGCAGTATTTT
- | 14 | TRBJ1-5 | TRBV30 | TRBD1 | CAWSAGQGYQPQHF | TGTGCCTGGAGTGCAGGACAGGGGTATCAGCCCCAGCATTTT
- | 13 | TRBJ2-4 | TRBV11-2 | - | CASSLQGGNIQYF | TGTGCCAGCAGCTTGCAGGGTGGAAACATTCAGTACTTC
- | 12 | TRBJ1-6 | TRBV7-9 | - | CASRINNSPLHF | TGTGCCAGCAGAATTAATAATTCACCCCTCCACTTT
- | 14 | TRBJ1-5 | TRBV19 | - | CASSTGQLNQPQHF | TGTGCCAGTAGTACCGGACAGTTGAATCAGCCCCAGCATTTT
- | 16 | TRBJ2-5 | TRBV28 | TRBD1 | CASSPIMTGIAETQYF | TGTGCCAGCAGTCCCATTATGACAGGGATTGCAGAGACCCAGTACTTC
- | 16 | TRBJ2-1 | TRBV10-1 | TRBD2 | CASSDPLAGSYNEQFF | TGCGCCAGCAGTGACCCTTTAGCGGGATCCTACAATGAGCAGTTCTTC
- | 16 | TRBJ2-7 | TRBV9 | - | CASSVGGQTTTYEQYF | TGTGCCAGCAGCGTAGGAGGTCAGACCACAACCTACGAGCAGTACTTC
few | 13 | TRBJ1-1 | TRBV7-2 | TRBD1 | CASSSSGTGRAFF | TGTGCCAGCAGCTCCTCCGGGACAGGGAGAGCTTTCTTT
- | 15 | TRBJ2-7 | TRBV29-1 | TRBD2 | CSVEYMGGEVYEQYF | TGCAGCGTTGAATATATGGGAGGGGAGGTCTACGAGCAGTACTTC
- | 16 | TRBJ2-3 | TRBV25-1 | TRBD1 | CASSSSTQGVADTQYF | TGTGCCAGCAGTTCTTCTACACAGGGGGTCGCAGATACGCAGTATTTT
- | 14 | TRBJ1-5 | TRBV28 | - | CASRGQGSNQPQHF | TGTGCCAGCAGGGGCCAGGGAAGCAATCAGCCCCAGCATTTT
- | 20 | TRBJ2-1 | TRBV7-8 | TRBD2 | CASSPAGRSIAGGKYNEQFF | TGTGCCAGCAGCCCTGCGGGACGTTCGATAGCGGGAGGGAAATACAATGAGCAGTTCTTC
- | 13 | TRBJ2-7 | TRBV27 | - | CASSFGTTYEQYF | TGTGCCAGCAGTTTTGGGACAACCTACGAGCAGTACTTC
- | 15 | TRBJ2-3 | TRBV4-2 | TRBD2 | CASCQKAGGPDTQYF | TGTGCCAGCTGCCAGAAGGCGGGAGGGCCAGATACGCAGTATTTT
- | 13 | TRBJ2-7 | TRBV18 | - | CASSPPTQGEQYF | TGTGCCAGCTCACCTCCGACACAGGGCGAGCAGTACTTC
- | 15 | TRBJ2-7 | TRBV10-3 | TRBD1 | CATNDGTGGSYEQYF | TGTGCCACCAACGACGGGACAGGGGGTTCCTACGAGCAGTACTTC
- | 13 | TRBJ2-1 | TRBV2 | TRBD1 | CATGQGPYNEQFF | TGTGCCACCGGACAGGGGCCTTACAATGAGCAGTTCTTC
- | 14 | TRBJ2-1 | TRBV2 | - | CASSESTLDTEQFF | TGTGCCAGCAGCGAATCGACCCTGGACACGGAGCAGTTCTTC
once | 15 | TRBJ1-4 | TRBV5-1 | TRBD1 | CASSLKGTDNEKLFF | TGCGCCAGCAGCTTAAAAGGGACAGATAATGAAAAACTGTTTTTT
- | 14 | TRBJ1-1 | TRBV30 | TRBD1 | CAWSRGTGNTEAFF | TGTGCCTGGAGTAGAGGGACAGGGAACACTGAAGCTTTCTTT
once | 15 | TRBJ2-7 | TRBV5-1 | TRBD2 | CASSLGAGGTNEQYF | TGCGCCAGCAGCTTGGGAGCGGGAGGGACCAACGAGCAGTACTTC
- | 13 | TRBJ1-5 | TRBV5-1 | - | CASSLDIREPQHF | TGCGCCAGCAGCTTGGACATCCGTGAGCCCCAGCATTTT